The 26 T cell receptor beta chains below all came from one sample that was sequenced in a study of blood T cell repertoires in COVID-19 (dated by TCRdb to 2020 to 2022). The method was the immunoSEQ multiplex PCR assay. The clones in this table, taken by TCRdb from immuneACCESS, are in-frame only. Not every clone is retained; where verified, under half of the shortfall comes from an unresolved V gene, and the cause of the rest is unknown. The sample contains fewer than 250,000 clones, approximately 90% of them found a single time. Together, the top ten hold roughly 4.7% of the sample. The sequenced sample was peripheral blood. The receptors come from a human donor in a cohort sampled during active COVID-19.

The chain recombines TRBV11-2 with TRBJ2-3; TRBD2 matches 12 bases. The germline gives CDR1 SGHAT, CDR2 FQNNGV. V shed 4 bases and J 2 bases; nucleotides not matched to a gene: 4. There are 16 residues in the CDR3. CDR3 loop: CASSSGLAGITDTQYF. CDR3 coding DNA: TGTGCCAGCAGCTCCGGACTAGCGGGGATCACAGATACGCAGTATTTT.

This rearrangement joins TRBV7-2 to TRBJ1-4; possible D gene TRBD1, 6 bases. The CDR3 covers 17 residues. The germline gives CDR1 SGHTA, CDR2 FQGNSA. The V end was cut by 2 bases, the J end by 0 bases, with 13 bases between. The CDR3 coding sequence is TGTGCCAGCAGCTTATCGGGGACATTTGCAACTAATGAAAAACTGTTTTTT. Protein: CASSLSGTFATNEKLFF.

This chain connects TRBV2 to TRBJ1-5; weak D call: TRBD1 (5 bases). CDR3 length: 16 amino acids. Trimming stripped 6 bases from V and 5 bases from J, with 20 bases between. The germline CDR1 and CDR2 sequences are SNHLY and FYNNEI. The CDR3 protein is CASRGGSGNGDQPQHF. Here the CDR3 DNA reads TGTGCCAGCAGGGGAGGGTCAGGGAATGGCGATCAGCCCCAGCATTTT.

The V call is TRBV27, the J call TRBJ2-1; 7 nucleotides line up with TRBD1. V shed 4 bases and J 0 bases; nucleotides not matched to a gene: 3. The CDR3 is made up of 15 amino acids. Germline V gene sequence: CDR1 MNHEY, CDR2 SMNVEV (reference sequence). The CDR3 bases are TGTGCCAGCAGTTCATCAGGGGGCTCCTACAATGAGCAGTTCTTC. It yields the protein CASSSSGGSYNEQFF.

The genes are TRBV5-1 and TRBJ2-2; D unclear. Between the trimmed V and J ends, which lost 2 bases and 1 base, there was a span of 3 bases. The CDR3 sequence is 13 residues long. Germline V CDR1 and CDR2: SGHRS, YFSETQ. This chain's CDR3 is CASSFKNTGELFF. The CDR3 nucleotides read TGCGCCAGCAGCTTTAAGAACACCGGGGAGCTGTTTTTT.

This sequence joins TRBV4-3 and TRBJ2-2; a weak D match, TRBD1 (5 bases). CDR1 is LGHNA, CDR2 YSLEER, per germline. This CDR3 region has 15 residues. Trimming cost V 0 bases and J 6 bases, with 11 bases left between them. CDR3 sequence (DNA): TGCGCCAGCAGCCAAGATGAAGGGGCGCCCGGGGAGCTGTTTTTT. This translates into CASSQDEGAPGELFF.

The chain combines TRBV6-6 with TRBJ2-5, with D tentatively TRBD1 (5 bases). Germline values: CDR1 MNHNY, CDR2 SVGAGI (reference sequence). The CDR3 has 16 residues. V was clipped by 0 bases and J by 5 bases, with 16 bases between them. CDR3 residues: CASSYSRQTGRETQYF. CDR3 coding DNA: TGTGCCAGCAGTTACTCCAGACAGACGGGCCGGGAGACCCAGTACTTC.

The chain employs TRBV9 and TRBJ2-7; 7 bases fit TRBD1. This CDR3 comprises 16 residues. CDR1 SGDLS and CDR2 YYNGEE come from the germline V gene. V gave up 0 bases and J gave up 2 bases; unmatched junction bases: 8. The DNA for the CDR3 is TGTGCCAGCAGCGTAGGACCCGGGACAGCAACCTACGAGCAGTACTTC. Protein: CASSVGPGTATYEQYF.

CDR3 sequence: CASSVGDGGSTDTQYF. CDR3 bases: TGTGCCAGCAGCGTAGGGGACGGGGGGTCCACAGATACGCAGTATTTT. The chain carries TRBV9 and TRBJ2-3; 7 nucleotides agree with TRBD2. The CDR3 is 16 residues long. V was pared by 0 bases and J by 2 bases, with 6 bases of the junction left unmatched. CDR1 SGDLS and CDR2 YYNGEE come from the germline V gene. Supplemented by reference TRBV9 and TRBJ2-3, the full variable domain reads DSGVTQTPKHLITATGQRVTLRCSPRSGDLSVYWYQQSLDQGLQFLIQYYNGEERAKGNILERFSAQQFPDLHSELNLSSLELGDSALYFCASSVGDGGSTDTQYFGPGTRLTVL.

The chain employs TRBV27 and TRBJ2-7, with 10 bases fitting TRBD2. Germline CDR1 reads MNHEY; CDR2 reads SMNVEV (reference sequence). This CDR3 has 15 residues. V lost 9 bases to trimming and J lost 7 bases; unmatched junction nucleotides: 15. The CDR3 loop is CASGGSGRASGEQYF. The DNA of the CDR3 is TGTGCCAGTGGGGGAAGCGGGAGGGCAAGTGGGGAGCAGTACTTC.

This chain uses TRBV19 with TRBJ2-5; D perhaps matches TRBD2 (6 bases). The V gene lost 8 bases and the J gene lost 2 bases, with 12 bases spanning the gap. The germline CDR1 and CDR2 sequences are LNHDA and SQIVND (reference sequence). The CDR3 covers 13 residues. CDR3 nucleotide sequence: TGTGCCAGTGGGAGGACGGTGCAAGAGACCCAGTACTTC. This sequence encodes CASGRTVQETQYF.

The gene calls are TRBV9 and TRBJ2-3; 12 bases fit TRBD2. With 0 bases clipped from V and 1 base from J, the junction kept 3 bases outside the gene matches. Germline V gene data show CDR1 as SGDLS and CDR2 as YYNGEE. CDR3 length: 17 amino acids. DNA for the CDR3: TGTGCCAGCAGCGTAGGGCTAGCGGGGGGGCGCACAGATACGCAGTATTTT. It encodes CASSVGLAGGRTDTQYF.

The rearrangement links TRBV12-5 to TRBJ2-7, with 7 bases aligning to TRBD1. The CDR3 consists of 18 residues. The V segment lost 1 base and the J segment 0 bases; nucleotides outside the gene matches: 12. Germline V gene data show CDR1 as LGHNT and CDR2 as FRNRAP. CDR3 DNA: TGTGCTAGTGGTTTGGACAACTGGGGACAGCTAAACTCCTACGAGCAGTACTTC. Translating gives CASGLDNWGQLNSYEQYF.

V and J are TRBV20-1 and TRBJ2-1, with 9 bases that match TRBD1. After removal of 3 bases from V and 5 bases from J, the junction contained 14 bases not matched to a gene. Germline CDR1 DFQATT, CDR2 SNEGSKA (reference sequence). The CDR3 is made up of 17 amino acids. The CDR3 reads CSASSFLGTGLDNEQFF. CDR3 coding DNA: TGCAGTGCTAGTAGTTTCCTAGGGACAGGGCTGGACAATGAGCAGTTCTTC.

V is TRBV6-6 and J is TRBJ2-1; D is perhaps TRBD1 (6 bases). The germline CDR1 and CDR2 sequences are MNHNY and SVGAGI (reference sequence). This CDR3 has 15 amino acids. Trimming cost V 4 bases and J 3 bases, with 13 bases left between them. The CDR3 loop is CASSWGQGGYNEQFF. The CDR3 nucleotides are TGTGCCAGCAGTTGGGGGCAGGGTGGCTACAATGAGCAGTTCTTC.

The rearrangement joins TRBV19 to TRBJ2-1; a weak D match, TRBD2 (5 bases). Between the trimmed V and J ends, which lost 7 bases and 6 bases, there was a span of 16 bases. Germline values: CDR1 LNHDA, CDR2 SQIVND (reference sequence). This CDR3 comprises 14 residues. The CDR3 is CASTPEDAPNEQFF. CDR3 DNA: TGTGCCAGTACCCCGGAGGACGCCCCCAATGAGCAGTTCTTC.

Comment on this clone: The identical CDR3 is also encoded by other nucleotide sequences in the sample. V is TRBV18 and J is TRBJ2-3; D is perhaps TRBD1 (6 bases). The CDR3 has 13 amino acids. Germline V lookup: CDR1 KGHSH, CDR2 LQKENI. The germline V and J ends were trimmed by 1 base and 4 bases, with 6 bases remaining between them. CDR3: CASSPQGADTQYF. The CDR3 DNA is TGTGCCAGCTCACCACAGGGGGCAGATACGCAGTATTTT. The complete variable domain, with remaining parts taken from reference TRBV18 and TRBJ2-3, reads NAGVMQNPRHLVRRRGQEARLRCSPMKGHSHVYWYRQLPEEGLKFMVYLQKENIIDESGMPKERFSAEFPKEGPSILRIQQVVRGDSAAYFCASSPQGADTQYFGPGTRLTVL.

The V and J genes are TRBV6-2 or TRBV6-3 and TRBJ2-2; D possibly corresponds to TRBD1 (6 bases). V gave up 4 bases and J gave up 4 bases, with 10 bases separating them. The length of the CDR3 is 14 residues. From germline, CDR1 is MNHEY and CDR2 SVGEGT. The DNA of the CDR3 is TGTGCCAGCAGTTCAAACAGGGCCACCGGGGAGCTGTTTTTT. It translates to CASSSNRATGELFF.

This chain joins TRBV6-2 or TRBV6-3 and TRBJ2-5; a possible D gene is TRBD2 (6 bases). CDR1 and CDR2 from the germline V gene are MNHEY and SVGEGT. With 4 bases removed from V and 2 bases from J, the gap between germline ends came to 14 bases. CDR3 length: 15 amino acids. DNA of the CDR3: TGTGCCAGCAGTTTAGCGGCCCGAGAGCAAGAGACCCAGTACTTC. Its translation: CASSLAAREQETQYF.

This chain uses TRBV19 with TRBJ2-1; 8 bases agree with TRBD2. CDR3 size: 14 residues. J was trimmed by 6 bases and V by 7 bases; bases with no gene match: 8. Germline V gives CDR1 LNHDA, CDR2 SQIVND (reference sequence). The CDR3 coding sequence is TGTGCCAGTAAACGGGGGGGCCCCGTCAATGAGCAGTTCTTC. It codes for CASKRGGPVNEQFF.

This clone has only a few counts. The chain employs TRBV9 and TRBJ2-5; 10 nucleotides line up with TRBD1. Germline V CDR1 and CDR2: SGDLS, YYNGEE. J gave up 5 bases and V 3 bases, and 7 bases lay outside the gene matches. This CDR3 has 15 amino acids. CDR3: CASSESPGQGETQYF. The CDR3, as DNA: TGTGCCAGCAGCGAATCCCCGGGACAGGGGGAGACCCAGTACTTC.

The V and J genes are TRBV11-2 and TRBJ2-1; a possible D gene is TRBD2 (5 bases). This CDR3 is built from 13 residues. Trimming removed 6 bases at V and 4 bases at J, with 10 bases between. Germline V gene data show CDR1 as SGHAT and CDR2 as FQNNGV. The CDR3 region is CASRVSGYNEQFF. The CDR3 nucleotides are TGTGCCAGCAGGGTAAGCGGATACAATGAGCAGTTCTTC.

The gene calls are TRBV10-3 and TRBJ2-7; 8 bases agree with TRBD2. Germline V CDR1 and CDR2: ENHRY, SYGVKD. CDR3 length equals 14 residues. V trimming: 0 bases; J trimming: 6 bases; junction bases outside the gene matches: 4. The CDR3 DNA sequence: TGTGCCATCAGTGAGTCGCGGGAGGACTTCGAGCAGTACTTC. Encoded protein: CAISESREDFEQYF.

This chain connects TRBV28 to TRBJ1-2; 7 bases map to TRBD1. Looked up from germline, CDR1 is MDHEN and CDR2 is SYDVKM. There are 14 residues in the CDR3. V lost 6 bases and J lost 7; bases outside the gene matches: 11. The DNA of the CDR3 is TGTGCCAGCAGCACCAGGGGGGTAGAGAGTGGCTACACCTTC. Encoded protein: CASSTRGVESGYTF.

The chain combines TRBV18 with TRBJ1-2; the D gene is possibly TRBD1 (6 bases). Per the germline V gene, CDR1 is KGHSH and CDR2 is LQKENI. The CDR3 spans 13 residues. Trimming stripped 6 bases from V and 3 bases from J, with 11 bases between. The CDR3 sequence: CASSNREYYGYTF. The CDR3 nucleotides read TGTGCCAGCTCGAACAGGGAATACTATGGCTACACCTTC. The full variable domain, with the rest looked up from reference TRBV18 and TRBJ1-2, is NAGVMQNPRHLVRRRGQEARLRCSPMKGHSHVYWYRQLPEEGLKFMVYLQKENIIDESGMPKERFSAEFPKEGPSILRIQQVVRGDSAAYFCASSNREYYGYTFGSGTRLTVV.

This CDR3 is CASSLLQTNNEQFF. Here the CDR3 DNA reads TGCGCCAGCAGCTTGCTACAGACCAACAATGAGCAGTTCTTC. The chain couples TRBV5-1 to TRBJ2-1; no clear D gene. The ends were cut back, 1 base at V and 5 bases at J, with 10 bases in the middle. This CDR3 spans 14 amino acids. Germline V gives CDR1 SGHRS, CDR2 YFSETQ.